This T cell receptor (beta chain) was retrieved from a study of T cells in Graves' hyperthyroidism and ophthalmopathy. Germline loops: CDR1 KGHDR, CDR2 SFDVKD. Deletions cut 7 bases from V and 5 bases from J, with 17 bases between. CDR3 length equals 15 residues. The CDR3 regions of TCR beta were amplified from RNA transcripts. The primer set for the first-round RT-PCR of the TCR CDR3 was HTBI. MiXCR was run by TCRdb on the multiplex PCR reads, yielding one entry per CDR3 protein. The table includes 500,000 to 750,000 distinct CDR3 sequences, just over 45% detected once. Those with hyperthyroidism were 18 to 65 years old, newly diagnosed, and ill for under 2 months. This clonotype was seen more than once but under ten times.

V is TRBV24-1 and J is TRBJ2-1; D unresolved. The receptor was derived from a woman between 18 and 29 years old with Graves' hyperthyroidism. Input material: peripheral blood or thyroid tissue (not recorded which). The CDR3 is CATSGGPGEDNEQFF. DNA of the CDR3: TGTGCCACCAGCGGCGGCCCAGGAGAGGACAATGAGCAGTTCTTC.